This TCR beta chain was profiled in a study of cytomegalovirus exposure and HLA in healthy donors. The PCR contained 60 Vbeta and 13 Jbeta primers. TCRdb's table, derived via immunoSEQ multiplex PCR, lists solely in-frame clones and lacks some. The table lists 59,000 or so clones, 85% of them singletons. The CDR3 runs to 14 residues. Trimming took 0 bases from V and 4 from J, leaving 8 bases between them. In germline, CDR1 is MNHEY, CDR2 SVGAGI. The receptor was derived from a female donor in good health and CMV-seronegative. V is TRBV6-5 and J is TRBJ2-3; possible D gene TRBD1, 5 bases. Sequencing was done on a sample of PBMCs. The CDR3 nucleotides are TGTGCCAGCAGTTACTCCATAGGGGCAGATACGCAGTATTTT. Amino acids: CASSYSIGADTQYF.